A single sample gave rise to the 4 T cell receptor beta chains below, sequenced in a study of shared clonotypes between healthy human individuals. Generated by immunoSEQ multiplex PCR, the TCRdb table keeps only in-frame clones and is missing some. The sample has around 2.1 million clones, 90% to 97% seen once. Input material: naive CD4+ T cells sorted from blood. Sample subset: CD45RA+ positively selected. All receptors come from a man younger than 30 in good health.

Comments on this clone: Other DNA sequences in the same sample also yield this CDR3. The genes are TRBV15 and TRBJ1-1, with D possibly matching TRBD1 (5 bases). Germline assignment: CDR1 LNHNV and CDR2 YYDKDF (reference sequence). The CDR3 has 13 residues. Trimming stripped 5 bases from V and 0 bases from J, with 7 bases between. CDR3 sequence: CATSGTLNTEAFF. The CDR3 DNA is TGTGCCACCAGCGGGACTTTGAACACTGAAGCTTTCTTT.

This rearrangement joins TRBV6-5 to TRBJ2-7; D is perhaps TRBD2 (6 bases). This CDR3 has 14 amino acids. Trimming cost V 8 bases and J 8 bases, with 22 bases left between them. The germline gives CDR1 MNHEY, CDR2 SVGAGI. This CDR3 reads CASHGRDLLFKQYF. CDR3 bases: TGTGCCAGCCATGGCCGGGACTTACTCTTCAAGCAGTACTTC.

The chain has TRBV9 and TRBJ2-7, with TRBD2 matching 16 bases. There are 19 residues in the CDR3. The germline CDR1 and CDR2 sequences are SGDLS and YYNGEE. The trim removed 0 bases at V and 3 bases at J, leaving 9 bases unmatched. The CDR3 nucleotides read TGTGCCAGCAGCGTAGCCCCACCAGGGACTAGCGGGAGGGACTACGAGCAGTACTTC. Translating it yields CASSVAPPGTSGRDYEQYF.

This chain joins TRBV6-5 and TRBJ1-5; the D gene is possibly TRBD1 (6 bases). The CDR3 loop spans 15 amino acids. Trimming pared 4 bases from V and 7 bases from J, leaving 17 bases between. The germline V gene encodes CDR1 MNHEY and CDR2 SVGAGI. As DNA, the CDR3 is TGTGCCAGCAGTTTGGAGGCGGGGGGCGGCCAGCCCCAGCATTTT. This gives the protein CASSLEAGGGQPQHF.